This T cell receptor beta chain derives from a study of T-cell reconstitution after alpha-beta-depleted transplantation in children. The authors prepared the TCRbeta library with unique molecular identifiers. Using its own MiXCR run on the PCR reads, TCRdb lists one record per CDR3 protein. The sample holds almost 500,000 distinct CDR3 sequences, under 15% seen once. Germline V gene data show CDR1 as MNHEY and CDR2 as SMNVEV (reference sequence). V was pared by 3 bases and J by 4 bases, with 6 bases of the junction left unmatched. This CDR3 region has 15 residues. This clonotype was counted between two and nine times.

Material: PBMCs from the stem cell graft donor, obtained from the stem cell graft. The rearrangement links TRBV27 to TRBJ2-3, with 8 bases that match TRBD2. The TCR sequence derives from a human donor who donated a stem cell graft to a child with combined immunodeficiency. This CDR3 reads CASSFSGLAADTQYF. In nucleotides, the CDR3 is TGTGCCAGCAGTTTCTCCGGACTAGCCGCAGATACGCAGTATTTT.